This T cell receptor (beta chain) emerged from a study of blood T cells in healthy people across ages. Study results and limitations: CMV status of donors was unknown, possibly confounding expanded clonotype changes. PBMCs that were unsorted prevented a conclusive naive versus antigen-experienced comparison.

This CDR3 contains 12 residues. Germline V lookup: CDR1 SGHTS, CDR2 YDEGEE. Trimming took off 4 bases at V and 5 bases at J, with 9 bases between the two ends. Every donor provided 8.5 to 10 milliliters of peripheral blood. Points on this clonotype: Its specificity is unknown.

The use of a sample-barcoded 5' primer and a J-beta primer mix characterized a second PCR of roughly 6 to 11 cycles. A tag from a template-switch adaptor with 12 random nucleotides marked each cDNA molecule. TCRdb passed the 5' RACE reads through MiXCR, listing each CDR3 protein once. The sample includes some 700,000 distinct CDR3 sequences, approximately 39% of them seen just once. The source is a woman aged 55-75 years in good health. The chain links TRBV5-8 to TRBJ1-1; D gene uncertain. Sequencing used blood. In nucleotides, the CDR3 is TGTGCCAGCAGCACTGGATGGACTGAAGCTTTCTTT. It is translated as CASSTGWTEAFF. The variable domain in full, with the rest retrieved from reference TRBV5-8 and TRBJ1-1, is EAGVTQSPTHLIKTRGQQATLRCSPISGHTSVYWYQQALGLGLQFLLWYDEGEERNRGNFPPRFSGRQFPNYSSELNVNALELEDSALYLCASSTGWTEAFFGQGTRLTVV.